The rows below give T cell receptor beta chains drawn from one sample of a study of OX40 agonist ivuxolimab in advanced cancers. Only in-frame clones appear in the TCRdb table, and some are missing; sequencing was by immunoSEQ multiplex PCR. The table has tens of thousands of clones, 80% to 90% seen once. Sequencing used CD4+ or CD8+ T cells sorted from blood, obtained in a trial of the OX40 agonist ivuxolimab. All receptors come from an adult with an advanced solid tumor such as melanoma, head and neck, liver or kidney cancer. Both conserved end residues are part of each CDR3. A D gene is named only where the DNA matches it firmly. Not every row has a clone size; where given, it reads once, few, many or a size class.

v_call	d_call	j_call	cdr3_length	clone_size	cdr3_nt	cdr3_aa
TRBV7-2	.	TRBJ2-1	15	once	TGTGCCAGCAGCGAGGACGCCGGTCACTACAATGAGCAGTTCTTC	CASSEDAGHYNEQFF
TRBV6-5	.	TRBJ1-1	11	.	TGTGCCAGCAGTTCAGGGTATGAAGCTTTCTTT	CASSSGYEAFF
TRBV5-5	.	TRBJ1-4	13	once	TGTGCCAGCAGCTTGGGGCCGAATGAAAAACTGTTTTTT	CASSLGPNEKLFF
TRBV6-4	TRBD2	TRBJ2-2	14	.	TGTGCCAGCAGTCCGGTCGGGGGGGCCGGGGAGCTGTTTTTT	CASSPVGGAGELFF
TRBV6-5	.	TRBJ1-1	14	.	TGTGCCAGCTCCCTCGGGGGGTTTGGGACTGAAGCTTTCTTT	CASSLGGFGTEAFF
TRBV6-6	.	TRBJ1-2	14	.	TGTGCCAGCAGTTACTCTCAGAGCCCTAGGGGCTACACCTTC	CASSYSQSPRGYTF
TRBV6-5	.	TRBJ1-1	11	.	TGTGCCAGCAGCCGGGACACTGAAGCTTTCTTT	CASSRDTEAFF
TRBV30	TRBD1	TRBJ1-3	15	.	TGTGCCTGGAAGGAGGGGGCCCGCTCTGGAAACACCATATATTTT	CAWKEGARSGNTIYF
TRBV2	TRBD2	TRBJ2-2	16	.	TGTGCCAGCAGATCTTCTAGCGGCAGAAACACCGGGGAGCTGTTTTTT	CASRSSSGRNTGELFF
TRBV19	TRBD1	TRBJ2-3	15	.	TGTGCCAGTACCCTCAGGGGGCGGGAAAGCGATACGCAGTATTTT	CASTLRGRESDTQYF
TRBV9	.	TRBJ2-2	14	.	TGTGCCAGCAGCGTAGTGGGGAACACCGGGGAGCTGTTTTTT	CASSVVGNTGELFF
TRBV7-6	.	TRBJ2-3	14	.	TGTGCCAGCAGTCAGGGACAATACACAGATACGCAGTATTTT	CASSQGQYTDTQYF
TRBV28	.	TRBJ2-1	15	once	TGTGCCAGCACTCCCGGGGGAGCAGGGGCCAATGAGCAGTTCTTC	CASTPGGAGANEQFF
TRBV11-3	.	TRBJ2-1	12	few	TGTGCCAGCAGCTCCACAGGGCATGAGCAGTTCTTC	CASSSTGHEQFF
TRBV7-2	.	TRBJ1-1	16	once	TGTGCCAGCAGCTTAGTCGGGGGGGAGTCTGGGTCTGAAGCTTTCTTT	CASSLVGGESGSEAFF
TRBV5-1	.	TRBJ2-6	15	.	TGCGCCAGCAGCTTGGAGGTCTCTGGGGCCAACGTCCTGACTTTC	CASSLEVSGANVLTF
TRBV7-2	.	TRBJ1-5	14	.	TGTGCCAGCAGCCTTACCTTCCCAGGTGAGCCCCAGCATTTT	CASSLTFPGEPQHF
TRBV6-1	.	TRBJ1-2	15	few	TGTGCCAGCAGTGAAGTACTGGGACCCGACTATGGCTACACCTTC	CASSEVLGPDYGYTF
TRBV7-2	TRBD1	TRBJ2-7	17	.	TGTGCCAGCAGCAAACAGTCCGGGACAGGGGGTCTCCACGAGCAGTACTTC	CASSKQSGTGGLHEQYF
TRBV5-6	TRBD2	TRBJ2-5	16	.	TGTGCCAGCAGTGATGGGTTCGCTAGCGGGACTGAGACCCAGTACTTC	CASSDGFASGTETQYF
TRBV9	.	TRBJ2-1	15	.	TGTGCCAGCAGCGTATTCGGGTCGGAACACAATGAGCAGTTCTTC	CASSVFGSEHNEQFF
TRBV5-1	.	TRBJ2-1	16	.	TGCGCCAGCAGCTTGGTTCCCCAGGGGACCTTCAATGAGCAGTTCTTC	CASSLVPQGTFNEQFF